One sample yielded the 4 T cell receptor beta chains listed below, sequenced in a study of human T cells and chemical hapten exposure. TCRdb analysed the RACE reads with MiXCR anew, one entry per CDR3 protein. This sample yields about 82,000 distinct CDR3 sequences, of which 10% to 15% are seen a single time; around 5.7% belongs to the top ten. Time point in this sample: patch test 3, about 24 weeks after DPC sensitization. The treatment here: therapeutic diphenylcyclopropenone sensitization with weekly scalp DPC. Material: whole blood, obtained in connection with sensitization to the hapten diphenylcyclopropenone (DPC). Every receptor here comes from a woman in her fifties or sixties with alopecia areata. Some clones in this sample may be carry-over from other donors' samples.

In its sample, this clonotype was seen many times. This sequence joins TRBV7-8 and TRBJ2-1; 7 positions match TRBD2. The CDR3 length is 14 residues. V gave up 6 bases and J gave up 7 bases; unmatched junction bases: 9. Germline CDR1 reads SGHVS; CDR2 reads FQNEAQ. The CDR3: CASRPPGLPNEQFF. CDR3 nucleotide sequence: TGTGCCAGCAGACCGCCGGGACTACCAAATGAGCAGTTCTTC.

This sequence joins TRBV28 and TRBJ1-3, with a weak D call TRBD1 (5 bases). The CDR3 totals 14 residues. Germline-derived CDR1 and CDR2 are MDHEN and SYDVKM. V lost 7 bases to trimming and J lost 1 base, with 11 bases between them. CDR3 sequence: CASIRRGSGNTIYF. CDR3 sequence (DNA): TGTGCCAGCATCAGAAGGGGTTCTGGAAACACCATATATTTT.

This clonotype was detected many times. The V gene is TRBV11-2, the J gene TRBJ1-2, with 10 bases aligning to TRBD1. The CDR3 spans 16 residues. The J segment lost 3 bases and the V segment lost 3 bases, leaving 7 bases of the junction unmatched. Germline-derived CDR1 and CDR2 are SGHAT and FQNNGV. The CDR3 region has the DNA TGTGCCAGCAGCTTGGACTCTGGGACAGGGGACTATGGCTACACCTTC. This sequence encodes CASSLDSGTGDYGYTF.

The J gene is TRBJ2-7, the V gene TRBV6-1; D perhaps matches TRBD1 (5 bases). The germline V and J ends were trimmed by 4 bases and 2 bases, with 12 bases remaining between them. The germline V gene encodes CDR1 MNHNS and CDR2 SASEGT. The CDR3 is 14 residues long. CDR3 in amino acids: CASSVTGAPYEQYF. The CDR3 DNA is TGTGCCAGCAGTGTAACAGGTGCTCCCTACGAGCAGTACTTC.